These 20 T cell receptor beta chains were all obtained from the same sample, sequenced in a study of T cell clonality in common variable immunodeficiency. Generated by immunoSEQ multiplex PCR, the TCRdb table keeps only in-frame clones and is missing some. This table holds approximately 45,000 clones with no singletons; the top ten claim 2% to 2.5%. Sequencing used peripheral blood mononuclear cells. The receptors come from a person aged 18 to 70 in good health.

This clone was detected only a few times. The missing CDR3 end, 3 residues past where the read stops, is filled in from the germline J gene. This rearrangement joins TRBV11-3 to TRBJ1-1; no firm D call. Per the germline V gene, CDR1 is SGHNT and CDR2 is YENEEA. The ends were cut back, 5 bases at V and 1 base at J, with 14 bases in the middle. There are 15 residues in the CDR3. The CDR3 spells CASSTGGLANTEAFF. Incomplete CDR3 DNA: TGTGCCAGCAGCACTGGCGGGTTGGCGAACACTGAA.

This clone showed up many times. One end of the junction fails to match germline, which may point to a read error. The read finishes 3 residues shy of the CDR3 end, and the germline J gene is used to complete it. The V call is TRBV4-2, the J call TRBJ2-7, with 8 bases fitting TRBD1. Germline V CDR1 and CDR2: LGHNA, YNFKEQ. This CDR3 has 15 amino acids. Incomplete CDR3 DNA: TGCGCCAGCAGCCACGGGACAGGCTCTGATTACGAG. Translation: CASSHGTGSDYE. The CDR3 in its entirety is CASSHGTGSDYEQYF.

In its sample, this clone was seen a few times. CDR3 amino acids: CASSLVGLFQETQYF. The sequenced part of the CDR3 DNA is TGTGCCAGCAGCTTAGTGGGCCTCTTCCAAGAGACG. The chain carries TRBV13 and TRBJ2-3; D is uncertain. The missing CDR3 end, 3 residues past where the read stops, is filled in from the germline J gene. Germline CDR1 and CDR2: PRHDT and FYEKMQ (reference sequence). The CDR3 totals 15 residues.

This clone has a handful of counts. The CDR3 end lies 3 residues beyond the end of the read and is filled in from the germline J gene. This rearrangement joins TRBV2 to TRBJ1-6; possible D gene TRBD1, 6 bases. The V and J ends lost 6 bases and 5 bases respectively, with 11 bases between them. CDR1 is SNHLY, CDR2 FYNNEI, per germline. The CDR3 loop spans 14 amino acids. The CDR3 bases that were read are TGTGCCAGCAGGGCGGGACACGATAATTCACCC. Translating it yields CASRAGHDNSP. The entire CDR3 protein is CASRAGHDNSPLHF. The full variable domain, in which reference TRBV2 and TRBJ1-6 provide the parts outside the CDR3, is EPEVTQTPSHQVTQMGQEVILRCVPISNHLYFYWYRQILGQKVEFLVSFYNNEISEKSEIFDDQFSVERPDGSNFTLKIRSTKLEDSAMYFCASRAGHDNSPLHFGNGTRLTVT.

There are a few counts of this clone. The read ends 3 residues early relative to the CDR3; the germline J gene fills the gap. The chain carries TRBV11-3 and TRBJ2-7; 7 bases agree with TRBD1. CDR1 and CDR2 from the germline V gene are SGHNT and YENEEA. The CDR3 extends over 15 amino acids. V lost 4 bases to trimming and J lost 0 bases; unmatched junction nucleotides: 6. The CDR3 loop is CASSSGTDISYEQYF. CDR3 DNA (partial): TGTGCCAGCAGCTCCGGGACAGACATCTCCTACGAG.

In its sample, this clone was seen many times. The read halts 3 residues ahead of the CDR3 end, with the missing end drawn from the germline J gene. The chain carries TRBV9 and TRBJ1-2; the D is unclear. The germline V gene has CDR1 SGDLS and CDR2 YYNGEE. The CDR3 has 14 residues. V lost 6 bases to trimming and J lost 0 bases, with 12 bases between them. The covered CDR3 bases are TGTGCCAGCACCCCCGGGCGGGCTAACTATGGC. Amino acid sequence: CASTPGRANYG. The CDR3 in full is CASTPGRANYGYTF.

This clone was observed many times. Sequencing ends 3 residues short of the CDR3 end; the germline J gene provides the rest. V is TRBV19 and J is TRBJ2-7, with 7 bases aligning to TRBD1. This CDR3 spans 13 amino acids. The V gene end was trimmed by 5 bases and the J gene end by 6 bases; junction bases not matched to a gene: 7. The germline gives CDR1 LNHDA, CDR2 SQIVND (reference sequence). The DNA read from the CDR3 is TGTGCCAGTAGTCCCCCACACAGGGGCGAG. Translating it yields CASSPPHRGE. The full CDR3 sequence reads CASSPPHRGEQYF.

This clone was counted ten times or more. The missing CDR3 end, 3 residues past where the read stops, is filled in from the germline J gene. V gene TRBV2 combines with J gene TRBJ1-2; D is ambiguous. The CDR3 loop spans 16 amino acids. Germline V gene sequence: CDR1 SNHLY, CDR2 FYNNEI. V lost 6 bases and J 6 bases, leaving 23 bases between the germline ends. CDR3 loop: CASRDFGEGGTHGYTF. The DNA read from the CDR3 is TGTGCCAGCAGGGACTTTGGGGAAGGAGGCACCCATGGC.

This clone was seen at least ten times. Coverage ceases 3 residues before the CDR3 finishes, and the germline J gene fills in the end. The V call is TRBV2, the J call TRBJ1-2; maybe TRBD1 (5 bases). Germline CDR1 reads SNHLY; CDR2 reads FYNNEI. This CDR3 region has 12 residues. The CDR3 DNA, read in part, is TGTGCCAGCAGTATGGGGGGAGGAGGC. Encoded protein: CASSMGGGG. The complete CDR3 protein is CASSMGGGGYTF.

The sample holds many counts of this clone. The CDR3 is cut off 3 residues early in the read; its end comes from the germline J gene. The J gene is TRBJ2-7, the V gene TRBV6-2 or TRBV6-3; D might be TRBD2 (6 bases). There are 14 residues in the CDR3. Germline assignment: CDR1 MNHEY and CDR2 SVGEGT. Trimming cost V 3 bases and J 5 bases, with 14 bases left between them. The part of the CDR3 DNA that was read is TGTGCCAGCAGTTATGTCGGGGTAGCGGACGAG. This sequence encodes CASSYVGVADE. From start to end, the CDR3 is CASSYVGVADEQYF.

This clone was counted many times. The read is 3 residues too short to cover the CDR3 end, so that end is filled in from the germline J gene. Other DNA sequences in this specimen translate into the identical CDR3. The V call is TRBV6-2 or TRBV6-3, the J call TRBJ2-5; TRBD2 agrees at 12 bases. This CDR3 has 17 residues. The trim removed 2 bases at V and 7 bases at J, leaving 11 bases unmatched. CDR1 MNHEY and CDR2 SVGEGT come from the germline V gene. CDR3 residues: CASSYPQLAGGAGTQYF. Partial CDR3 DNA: TGTGCCAGCAGTTACCCCCAACTAGCGGGGGGCGCGGGGACC.

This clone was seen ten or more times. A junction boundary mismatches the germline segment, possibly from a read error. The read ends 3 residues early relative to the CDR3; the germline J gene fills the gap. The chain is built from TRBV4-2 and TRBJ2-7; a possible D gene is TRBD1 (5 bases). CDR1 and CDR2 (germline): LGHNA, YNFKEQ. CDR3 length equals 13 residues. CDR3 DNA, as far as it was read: TGCGCCAGCAGCCAAGGGGCCGTCTACGAG. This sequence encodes CASSQGAVYE. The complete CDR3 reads CASSQGAVYEQYF.

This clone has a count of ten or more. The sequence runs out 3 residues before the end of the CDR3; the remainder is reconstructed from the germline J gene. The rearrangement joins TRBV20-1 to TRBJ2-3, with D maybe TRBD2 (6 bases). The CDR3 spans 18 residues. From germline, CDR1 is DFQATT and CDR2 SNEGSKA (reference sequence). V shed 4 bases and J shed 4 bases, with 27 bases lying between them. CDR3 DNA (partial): TGCAGTGCTATTCATCCGGGGGATTTGACCGGCCACCCAGATACG. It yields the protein CSAIHPGDLTGHPDT. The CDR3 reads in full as CSAIHPGDLTGHPDTQYF.

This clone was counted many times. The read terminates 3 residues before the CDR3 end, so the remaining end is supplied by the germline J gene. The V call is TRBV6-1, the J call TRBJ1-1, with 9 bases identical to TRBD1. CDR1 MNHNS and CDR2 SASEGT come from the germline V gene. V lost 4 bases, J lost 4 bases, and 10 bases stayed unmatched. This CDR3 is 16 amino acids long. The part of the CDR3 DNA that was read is TGTGCCAGCAGTGGCCGGGACAGGGTTAGGGGCACTGAA. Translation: CASSGRDRVRGTE. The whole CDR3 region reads CASSGRDRVRGTEAFF.

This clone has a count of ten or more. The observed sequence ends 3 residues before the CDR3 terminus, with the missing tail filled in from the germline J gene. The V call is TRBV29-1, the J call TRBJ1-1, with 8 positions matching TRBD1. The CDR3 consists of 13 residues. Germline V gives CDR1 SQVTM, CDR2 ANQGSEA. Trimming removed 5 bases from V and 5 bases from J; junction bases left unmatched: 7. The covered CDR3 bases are TGCAGCGTTTCATCAGGGGGCGAGACTGAA. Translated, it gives CSVSSGGETE. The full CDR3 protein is CSVSSGGETEAFF. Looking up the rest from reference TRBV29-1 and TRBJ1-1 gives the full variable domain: SAVISQKPSRDICQRGTSLTIQCQVDSQVTMMFWYRQQPGQSLTLIATANQGSEATYESGFVIDKFPISRPNLTFSTLTVSNMSPEDSSIYLCSVSSGGETEAFFGQGTRLTVV.

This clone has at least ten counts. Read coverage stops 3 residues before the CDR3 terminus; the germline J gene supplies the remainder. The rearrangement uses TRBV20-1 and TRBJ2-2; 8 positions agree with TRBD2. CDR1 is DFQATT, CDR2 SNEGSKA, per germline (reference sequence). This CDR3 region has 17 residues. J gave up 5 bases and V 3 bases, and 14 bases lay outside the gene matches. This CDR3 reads CSASPRGVGGRTGELFF. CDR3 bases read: TGCAGTGCTAGCCCGCGAGGAGTTGGCGGGAGGACCGGGGAG.

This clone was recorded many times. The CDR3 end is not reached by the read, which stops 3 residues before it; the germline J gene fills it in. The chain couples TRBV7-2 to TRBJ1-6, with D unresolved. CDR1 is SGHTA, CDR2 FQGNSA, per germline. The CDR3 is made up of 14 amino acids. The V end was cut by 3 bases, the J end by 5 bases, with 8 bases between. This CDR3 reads CASSFSPDNSPLHF. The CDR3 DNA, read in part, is TGTGCCAGCAGCTTCAGTCCCGATAATTCACCC.

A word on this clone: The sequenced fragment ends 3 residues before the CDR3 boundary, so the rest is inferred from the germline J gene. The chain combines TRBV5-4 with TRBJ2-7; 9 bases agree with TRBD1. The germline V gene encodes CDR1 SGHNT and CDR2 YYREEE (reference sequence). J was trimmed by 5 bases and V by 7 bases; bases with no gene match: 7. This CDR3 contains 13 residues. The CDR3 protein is CASRTGGKNEQYF. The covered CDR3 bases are TGTGCCAGCCGAACAGGGGGCAAGAACGAG. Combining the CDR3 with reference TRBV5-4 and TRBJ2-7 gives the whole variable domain ETGVTQSPTHLIKTRGQQVTLRCSSQSGHNTVSWYQQALGQGPQFIFQYYREEENGRGNFPPRFSGLQFPNYSSELNVNALELDDSALYLCASRTGGKNEQYFGPGTRLTVT.

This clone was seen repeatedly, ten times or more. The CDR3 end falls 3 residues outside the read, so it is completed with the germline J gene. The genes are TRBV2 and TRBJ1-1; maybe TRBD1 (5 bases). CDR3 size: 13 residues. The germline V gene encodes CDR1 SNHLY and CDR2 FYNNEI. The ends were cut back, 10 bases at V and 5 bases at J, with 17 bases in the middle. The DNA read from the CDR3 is TGTGCCAACCACGGGGGAATGAGAACTGAA. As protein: CANHGGMRTE. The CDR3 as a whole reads CANHGGMRTEAFF.

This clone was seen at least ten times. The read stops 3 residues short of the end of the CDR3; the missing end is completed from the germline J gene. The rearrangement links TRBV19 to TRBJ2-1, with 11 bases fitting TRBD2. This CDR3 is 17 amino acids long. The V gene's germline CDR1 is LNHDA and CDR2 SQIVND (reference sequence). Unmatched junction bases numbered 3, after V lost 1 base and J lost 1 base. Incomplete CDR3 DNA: TGTGCCAGTAGTATAGGAGTAGCGGGAGGGTCCTACAATGAG. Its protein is CASSIGVAGGSYNE. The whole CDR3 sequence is CASSIGVAGGSYNEQFF.